These 16 T cell receptor beta chains share one sample of origin, sequenced in a study of Graves' ophthalmopathy and Graves' hyperthyroidism (dated by TCRdb to 2017 to 2018). Sequencing was carried out with an Illumina HiSeq 2000. TCR beta CDR3 regions were amplified from RNA transcripts for repertoire sequencing. The first round of RT-PCR was done with HTBI primers and the Qiagen OneStep RT-PCR kit, and was followed by a second round of multiplex PCR, then size selection and purification. Starting from the raw public reads, TCRdb applied fastp trimming at Q25, assembled clones with MiXCR and retained in-frame beta chains. A single entry per CDR3 protein holds the most common genes and DNA from its merged rows. A total of a few hundred thousand distinct CDR3 sequences appear in this sample, about a sixth of them only once. The ten largest make up 2.4% of the sample. Sample: peripheral blood. All receptors derive from an adult woman with stable Graves' hyperthyroidism.

This clonotype was observed many times. V gene TRBV28 combines with J gene TRBJ2-7; perhaps TRBD1 as D (6 bases). The germline gives CDR1 MDHEN, CDR2 SYDVKM. Trimming pared 6 bases from V and 1 base from J, leaving 10 bases between. This CDR3 contains 13 residues. CDR3 nucleotides: TGTGCCAGCAGCAGGGACACGTCCTACGAGCAGTACTTC. The encoded protein is CASSRDTSYEQYF.

Many counts were recorded for this clonotype. The chain couples TRBV29-1 to TRBJ2-5; D is uncertain. The V and J ends lost 0 bases and 4 bases respectively, with 12 bases between them. Per the germline V gene, CDR1 is SQVTM and CDR2 is ANQGSEA. This CDR3 has 14 residues. The chain's CDR3 is CSVEDRHTRETQYF. CDR3 coding DNA: TGCAGCGTTGAAGATCGCCATACAAGAGAGACCCAGTACTTC.

Comments on this clonotype: It may be a read error: a sequence one base away is much more abundant. The CDR3 DNA reads TGTGCCATCAGTGAGTTTAATGGTGGTTACGAGCAGTACTTC. Its translation is CAISEFNGGYEQYF. The chain uses TRBV10-3 and TRBJ2-7; D unclear. V lost 1 base and J 4 bases, leaving 11 bases between the germline ends. The CDR3 length is 14 residues. In germline, CDR1 is ENHRY, CDR2 SYGVKD.

The J gene is TRBJ2-7, the V gene TRBV4-1, with D perhaps matching TRBD2 (6 bases). The CDR3 is 14 residues long. Germline V gives CDR1 MGHRA, CDR2 YSYEKL. The V end lost 4 bases, the J end lost 5 bases, and 15 bases lay between the germline ends. Here the CDR3 DNA reads TGCGCCAGCAGCCTCGGCGGGGCCCCTGACGAGCAGTACTTC. Amino acid sequence: CASSLGGAPDEQYF.

This clonotype was recorded at least ten times. The chain links TRBV29-1 to TRBJ1-2; D possibly corresponds to TRBD1 (5 bases). Germline lookup yields CDR1 SQVTM and CDR2 ANQGSEA. This CDR3 spans 14 amino acids. The V end was cut by 8 bases, the J end by 4 bases, with 20 bases between. The CDR3 coding sequence is TGCAGCCCCGAAGACCCAGGGCGCTTCTATGGCTACACCTTC. Its protein is CSPEDPGRFYGYTF.

This clonotype showed up just a few times. The chain carries TRBV13 and TRBJ2-7; no clear D gene. In germline, CDR1 is PRHDT, CDR2 FYEKMQ (reference sequence). The CDR3 is 12 residues long. V lost 2 bases and J 6 bases, leaving 8 bases between the germline ends. The CDR3 region has the DNA TGTGCCAGCAGCTTATGGCCAGCCGAGCAGTACTTC. Protein: CASSLWPAEQYF.

The table lists this clonotype with many counts. The V and J genes are TRBV5-1 and TRBJ1-2; D perhaps matches TRBD1 (6 bases). The CDR3 length is 16 residues. Germline V gene lookup returns CDR1 SGHRS and CDR2 YFSETQ. V shed 5 bases and J shed 1 base, with 18 bases lying between them. CDR3 sequence: CASRLEGGALNYGYTF. The CDR3 nucleotides read TGCGCCAGCAGACTGGAAGGGGGGGCCCTTAACTATGGCTACACCTTC.

This clonotype was seen a handful of times. The gene calls are TRBV7-6 and TRBJ1-5; D gene unclear. The germline CDR1 and CDR2 sequences are SGHVS and FNYEAQ. V was trimmed by 2 bases and J by 6 bases, leaving 17 bases between them. The CDR3 has 16 residues. The CDR3 region has the DNA TGTGCCAGCAGCTTAACTTCGTCGGGTGGGATTCAGCCCCAGCATTTT. This codes for CASSLTSSGGIQPQHF.

A remark on this clonotype: This CDR3 fails to terminate in the conserved phenylalanine or tryptophan, so it likely reflects a read error. CDR3: CASSSGQVYGYTV. In DNA form, the CDR3 reads TGTGCCAGCAGCTCTGGACAGGTCTATGGCTACACCGTC. The genes are TRBV3-1 and TRBJ1-2, with TRBD1 matching 7 bases. Germline V gives CDR1 LGHDT, CDR2 YNNKEL (reference sequence). The junction had 4 bases not matched to a gene; V was cut back by 5 bases and J by 4 bases. This CDR3 comprises 13 residues.

This clonotype was counted at least ten times. The chain links TRBV12-3 or TRBV12-4 to TRBJ1-2; D might be TRBD1 (6 bases). Trimming removed 8 bases from V and 3 bases from J, with 25 bases in between. The CDR3 loop spans 17 amino acids. The CDR3: CASSSRRGTPNYYGYTF. The DNA for the CDR3 is TGTGCCAGCTCTTCACGTCGTGGGACACCGAACTACTATGGCTACACCTTC.

At least ten counts were recorded for this clonotype. The chain carries TRBV6-5 and TRBJ1-1; D remains unclear. The CDR3 totals 14 residues. V lost 0 bases and J lost 5, with 10 bases in between. Germline values: CDR1 MNHEY, CDR2 SVGAGI. The DNA of the CDR3 is TGTGCCAGCAGTTACTCGTCCGTCCAGACTGAAGCTTTCTTT. Residues: CASSYSSVQTEAFF.

This clonotype appeared a single time. The chain couples TRBV6-2 or TRBV6-3 to TRBJ1-1; 8 bases are a match to TRBD1. From germline, CDR1 is MNHEY and CDR2 SVGEGT. The CDR3 runs 13 residues. V shed 6 bases and J 8 bases; nucleotides not matched to a gene: 8. CDR3 sequence reads: CASSRGTGPEAFF. CDR3 nucleotides: TGTGCCAGCAGCCGAGGGACAGGTCCCGAAGCTTTCTTT.

The gene calls are TRBV12-3 or TRBV12-4 and TRBJ2-4; D remains ambiguous. This CDR3 has 18 amino acids. V was shortened by 6 bases and J by 1 base, with 22 bases between the two germline ends. The CDR3 DNA reads as TGTGCCAGCAGCCGCTCTAGAGCGTTGGGGTTGGCCAAAAACATTCAGTACTTC. Residues: CASSRSRALGLAKNIQYF.

This clonotype has only a few counts. J is TRBJ2-5 and V is TRBV11-2, with D possibly TRBD1 on 6 matching bases. Looked up from germline, CDR1 is SGHAT and CDR2 is FQNNGV. This CDR3 spans 14 amino acids. Trimming stripped 5 bases from V and 1 base from J, with 11 bases between. CDR3 nucleotides: TGTGCCAGCAGCCCCCCGGACAGCCAAGAGACCCAGTACTTC. Translation: CASSPPDSQETQYF.

This clonotype was seen repeatedly, ten times or more. The rearrangement links TRBV4-3 to TRBJ2-7; 7 bases fit TRBD2. The trim removed 1 base at V and 2 bases at J, leaving 5 bases unmatched. The CDR3 extends over 15 amino acids. Germline values: CDR1 LGHNA, CDR2 YSLEER. The CDR3 region has the DNA TGCGCCAGCAGCCAAGCCTCTAGCGGCACCTACGAGCAGTACTTC. Translation gives CASSQASSGTYEQYF.

This clonotype was found many times. This chain uses TRBV6-1 with TRBJ2-7; either TRBD1 or TRBD2 may supply D (5 bases each). Germline lookup yields CDR1 MNHNS and CDR2 SASEGT. This CDR3 comprises 10 residues. V was trimmed by 11 bases and J by 3 bases, leaving 8 bases between them. This CDR3 is CALGDYEQYF. The CDR3 DNA sequence: TGTGCCTTGGGGGACTACGAGCAGTACTTC.